This TCR beta chain derives from a study of spatial heterogeneity in lung cancer. This clonotype was counted ten times or more. As yet, its antigen is unknown. Regarding the study as a whole: Ubiquitous expanded tumor TCRs surfaced in blood more at resection than they did at follow-up.

CDR1 is SGHTA, CDR2 FQGTGA, per germline. Trimming removed 5 bases at V and 2 bases at J, with 11 bases between. The CDR3 is 14 residues long. The time point denotes: sample taken at primary tumor resection. The donor population consisted of more than 55 patients with untreated, early-stage non-small cell lung cancer. Sequencing covered unsorted whole RNA taken from tumor, nontumor lung or frozen PBMC. A unique molecular identifier was carried by every single TCR cDNA molecule. TCRdb reanalysed the 5' RACE reads using MiXCR and keeps one entry per CDR3 protein. This table has more than 30,000 distinct CDR3 sequences, around 5.2% appearing once.

The sequence was collected from a female donor with early-stage non-small cell lung cancer. Sample: PBMCs, taken at surgery. The genes are TRBV7-3 and TRBJ2-3, with D possibly matching TRBD2 (6 bases). The CDR3 DNA is TGTGCCAGCAGCCTGGGGACTTCCACAGATACGCAGTATTTT. Residues: CASSLGTSTDTQYF. Looking up the rest from reference TRBV7-3 and TRBJ2-3 gives the full variable domain: GAGVSQTPSNKVTEKGKYVELRCDPISGHTALYWYRQSLGQGPEFLIYFQGTGAADDSGLPNDRFFAVRPEGSVSTLKIQRTERGDSAVYLCASSLGTSTDTQYFGPGTRLTVL.